Shown below are 18 T cell receptor beta chains from a single sample sequenced in a study of shared clonotypes between healthy human individuals. Profiling relied on immunoSEQ multiplex PCR, and the TCRdb table lists in-frame clones only, not all of them. This sample has about 510,000 clones, with less than 85% found just once. Sequencing used PBMCs. The receptors shown here come from a woman aged 40-49 years in good health. Some clones in this sample may be carry-over from other donors' samples.

The genes are TRBV19 and TRBJ2-1; 10 bases line up with TRBD1. Unmatched junction bases numbered 11, after V lost 6 bases and J lost 6 bases. This CDR3 is built from 16 residues. Germline lookup yields CDR1 LNHDA and CDR2 SQIVND (reference sequence). CDR3 amino acids: CASRHVDRGRGNEQFF. The DNA of the CDR3 is TGTGCCAGTAGGCACGTCGACAGGGGGCGCGGCAATGAGCAGTTCTTC.

This clone showed up just a few times. V and J are TRBV4-2 and TRBJ1-4, with a possible D match to TRBD1 (6 bases). The CDR3 is 16 residues long. Germline loops: CDR1 LGHNA, CDR2 YNFKEQ. V lost 0 bases and J 4 bases, leaving 12 bases between the germline ends. The CDR3 DNA reads as TGTGCCAGCAGCCAAGATCGGGGGGCCGGTAATGAAAAACTGTTTTTT. Amino acids: CASSQDRGAGNEKLFF.

The V gene is TRBV7-9, the J gene TRBJ2-3, with D possibly TRBD1 on 7 matching bases. V shed 7 bases and J shed 0 bases, with 11 bases lying between them. The germline V gene has CDR1 SEHNR and CDR2 FQNEAQ (reference sequence). The CDR3 runs 14 residues. The CDR3 nucleotides read TGTGCCAGCATGCCAGGGGGGAGCACAGATACGCAGTATTTT. Its translation: CASMPGGSTDTQYF.

This clone was recorded only once. This may arise from a read error, as a much more abundant clone is one base away. The chain uses TRBV11-2 and TRBJ2-7, with 12 bases fitting TRBD2. V gave up 5 bases and J gave up 0 bases; unmatched junction bases: 5. Germline-derived CDR1 and CDR2 are SGHAT and FQNNGV. The CDR3 has 16 amino acids. DNA for the CDR3: TGTGCCAGCAGCCCGCGACTAGCGGGAGTCTCCTACGAGCAGTACTTC. This encodes CASSPRLAGVSYEQYF.

This clone was seen repeatedly, ten times or more. V gene TRBV5-1 combines with J gene TRBJ1-1, with 7 bases identical to TRBD1. The trim removed 4 bases at V and 0 bases at J, leaving 6 bases unmatched. CDR3 length: 15 amino acids. In germline, CDR1 is SGHRS, CDR2 YFSETQ. CDR3 nucleotide sequence: TGCGCCAGCAGCCCCCGGACAGGCATGAACACTGAAGCTTTCTTT. Translated: CASSPRTGMNTEAFF.

The chain carries TRBV11-2 and TRBJ2-3; D uncertain. The CDR3 is 13 residues long. The V and J ends lost 5 bases and 4 bases respectively, with 10 bases between them. Germline CDR1 SGHAT, CDR2 FQNNGV. The CDR3 loop is CASSPFWADTQYF. The CDR3 DNA reads TGTGCCAGCAGCCCCTTCTGGGCAGATACGCAGTATTTT.

The chain uses TRBV11-2 and TRBJ2-5, with D possibly TRBD2 on 5 matching bases. V was trimmed by 4 bases and J by 4 bases, leaving 19 bases between them. CDR3 length: 16 residues. Germline values: CDR1 SGHAT, CDR2 FQNNGV. CDR3 nucleotides: TGTGCCAGCAGCTCAGGACTCGGGTTACACATAGAGACCCAGTACTTC. It encodes CASSSGLGLHIETQYF.

This chain connects TRBV28 to TRBJ2-1; 8 nucleotides agree with TRBD2. J lost 0 bases, V lost 6 bases, and 7 bases had no gene match. This CDR3 has 16 residues. The germline V gene encodes CDR1 MDHEN and CDR2 SYDVKM. In DNA form, the CDR3 reads TGTGCCAGCAGACCCCTAGCGGGCAACTCCTACAATGAGCAGTTCTTC. This encodes CASRPLAGNSYNEQFF.

The gene calls are TRBV11-2 and TRBJ1-1; D is uncertain. Per the germline V gene, CDR1 is SGHAT and CDR2 is FQNNGV. CDR3 length: 13 amino acids. Deletions cut 5 bases from V and 4 bases from J, with 11 bases between. CDR3 DNA sequence: TGTGCCAGCAGCGCTTACATGGTCACTGAAGCTTTCTTT. This encodes CASSAYMVTEAFF.

This chain links TRBV7-9 with TRBJ1-1; D ambiguous. V was pared by 5 bases and J by 0 bases, with 13 bases between. The CDR3 totals 15 residues. Germline loops: CDR1 SEHNR, CDR2 FQNEAQ (reference sequence). The CDR3 bases are TGTGCCAGCAGCCCCCTAGGAGTGCTGAACACTGAAGCTTTCTTT. Translation gives CASSPLGVLNTEAFF.

This clone was observed a handful of times. The gene calls are TRBV29-1 and TRBJ2-6; maybe TRBD1 (6 bases). The V gene's germline CDR1 is SQVTM and CDR2 ANQGSEA. There are 14 residues in the CDR3. V lost 5 bases, J lost 2 bases, and 10 bases lay in between. CDR3 in DNA: TGCAGCGTTCTAAAGGGGGCTGGGGCCAACGTCCTGACTTTC. It codes for CSVLKGAGANVLTF. Supplemented by reference TRBV29-1 and TRBJ2-6, the full variable domain reads SAVISQKPSRDICQRGTSLTIQCQVDSQVTMMFWYRQQPGQSLTLIATANQGSEATYESGFVIDKFPISRPNLTFSTLTVSNMSPEDSSIYLCSVLKGAGANVLTFGAGSRLTVL.

This clone was counted a few times. The chain has TRBV28 and TRBJ2-3; D gene uncertain. CDR1 and CDR2 (germline): MDHEN, SYDVKM. V was cut by 5 bases and J by 6 bases, with 21 bases left in between. The CDR3 runs 16 residues. The CDR3 DNA reads TGTGCCAGCAGTCCCGTGGGCACCTCAAACGGGGATACGCAGTATTTT. As protein: CASSPVGTSNGDTQYF.

This chain joins TRBV9 and TRBJ2-7, with TRBD2 matching 10 bases. Germline assignment: CDR1 SGDLS and CDR2 YYNGEE. The length of the CDR3 is 18 residues. V was clipped by 0 bases and J by 3 bases; unmatched bases: 12. The CDR3 is CASSVGTSGIEAFYEQYF. CDR3 DNA: TGTGCCAGCAGCGTAGGAACTAGCGGGATCGAGGCCTTCTACGAGCAGTACTTC.

About this clone: The identical CDR3 is also encoded by other nucleotide sequences in the sample. The chain employs TRBV19 and TRBJ1-2; a possible D gene is TRBD1 (5 bases). V was clipped by 5 bases and J by 4 bases, with 11 bases between them. Germline loops: CDR1 LNHDA, CDR2 SQIVND (reference sequence). The CDR3 loop spans 13 amino acids. The CDR3 sequence: CASSRQGTYGYTF. The CDR3 region has the DNA TGTGCCAGTAGTCGGCAGGGTACCTATGGCTACACCTTC.

This rearrangement joins TRBV5-4 to TRBJ2-1, with TRBD2 matching 9 bases. Germline-derived CDR1 and CDR2 are SGHNT and YYREEE (reference sequence). The CDR3 extends over 17 amino acids. Germline trimming cut 0 bases from V and 4 bases from J; bases unmatched to any gene: 8. CDR3 bases: TGTGCCAGCAGCTTGGTCCCCCTTAGCGGGAGTTACAATGAGCAGTTCTTC. Protein sequence: CASSLVPLSGSYNEQFF.

The chain couples TRBV28 to TRBJ1-2, with TRBD1 identical over 12 bases. The germline V gene encodes CDR1 MDHEN and CDR2 SYDVKM. The CDR3 runs to 16 residues. J gave up 8 bases and V 3 bases, and 10 bases lay outside the gene matches. This CDR3 reads CASSLGTGGAVGGYTF. The CDR3 DNA is TGTGCCAGCAGTTTGGGGACAGGGGGCGCAGTAGGGGGCTACACCTTC.

The gene calls are TRBV15 and TRBJ1-4, with 8 bases lining up with TRBD1. This CDR3 spans 18 amino acids. Germline CDR1 reads LNHNV; CDR2 reads YYDKDF (reference sequence). V dropped 5 bases and J dropped 0; count of bases not matched to a gene: 11. CDR3 residues: CATSPRTGYEATNEKLFF. The CDR3 DNA is TGTGCCACCAGCCCACGGACAGGGTACGAAGCAACTAATGAAAAACTGTTTTTT.

This clone has more than one count but fewer than ten. The chain combines TRBV28 with TRBJ1-1, with D possibly TRBD1 on 6 matching bases. Trimming took off 6 bases at V and 4 bases at J, with 15 bases between the two ends. Germline V CDR1 and CDR2: MDHEN, SYDVKM. The CDR3 runs to 14 residues. The chain's CDR3 is CASSAPQTGTEAFF. In nucleotides, the CDR3 is TGTGCCAGCAGCGCCCCCCAGACAGGCACTGAAGCTTTCTTT.